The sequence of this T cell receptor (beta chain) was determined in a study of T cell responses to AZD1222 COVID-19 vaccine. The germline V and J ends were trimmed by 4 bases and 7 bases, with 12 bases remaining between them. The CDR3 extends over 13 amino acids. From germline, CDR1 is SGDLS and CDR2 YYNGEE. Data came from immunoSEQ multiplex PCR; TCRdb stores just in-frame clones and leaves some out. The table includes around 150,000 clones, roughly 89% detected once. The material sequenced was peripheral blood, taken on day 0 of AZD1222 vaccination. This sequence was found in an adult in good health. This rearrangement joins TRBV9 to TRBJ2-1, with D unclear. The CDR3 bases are TGTGCCAGCAGCCCTCTACTCGTTAATGAGCAGTTCTTC. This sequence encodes CASSPLLVNEQFF.